Listed below are T cell receptor beta chains from one sample, sequenced in a study of T cell responses to AZD1222 COVID-19 vaccine. Produced via immunoSEQ multiplex PCR; TCRdb's table is partial and in-frame only. Here the sample spans about 150,000 clones, more than 85% being singletons. This material consisted of peripheral blood, taken on day 0 of AZD1222 vaccination. The source is an adult in good health. Both conserved end residues are part of each CDR3. The order of the fields is D gene, V gene, clone size, J gene, CDR3 protein, CDR3 DNA. D genes are given only for firm matches. Expanded clones are given a class, and other clones once, few, many or no size at all.

>NA|TRBV27|NA|TRBJ2-5
CATREGGYETQYF
TGTGCCACCCGCGAAGGAGGTTACGAGACCCAGTACTTC
>TRBD2|TRBV7-6|NA|TRBJ2-1
CASSLALGLGYNEQFF
TGTGCCAGCAGCTTAGCGTTGGGACTAGGGTACAATGAGCAGTTCTTC
>NA|TRBV27|NA|TRBJ1-2
CASSLSPGGGEGYTF
TGTGCCAGCAGTTTATCCCCGGGGGGCGGAGAAGGCTACACCTTC
>NA|TRBV6-5|NA|TRBJ2-2
CASSYFQGPGELFF
TGTGCCAGCAGTTACTTCCAGGGGCCCGGGGAGCTGTTTTTT
>NA|TRBV28|NA|TRBJ1-5
CASSLRQADNQPQHF
TGTGCCAGCAGTTTACGACAGGCCGACAATCAGCCCCAGCATTTT
>NA|TRBV5-1|NA|TRBJ1-1
CASSLGQLGEAFF
TGCGCCAGCAGCTTGGGCCAGCTGGGTGAAGCTTTCTTT
>TRBD2|TRBV6-4|NA|TRBJ2-3
CASSDGTSGADTQYF
TGTGCCAGCAGTGACGGGACTAGCGGGGCAGATACGCAGTATTTT
>NA|TRBV9|NA|TRBJ1-2
CASSPLGGGFPLTYGYTF
TGTGCCAGCAGCCCTCTCGGGGGAGGCTTCCCTCTCACTTATGGCTACACCTTC
>NA|TRBV6-1|NA|TRBJ2-2
CASSEFSQGAGELFF
TGTGCCAGCAGTGAATTCTCCCAGGGCGCCGGGGAGCTGTTTTTT
>TRBD2|TRBV4-1|NA|TRBJ2-1
CASSQGAGAYNEQFF
TGCGCCAGCAGCCAAGGAGCGGGGGCTTACAATGAGCAGTTCTTC
>NA|TRBV14|NA|TRBJ1-5
CASSPTDSNQPQHF
TGTGCCAGCAGCCCGACGGATAGCAATCAGCCCCAGCATTTT
>NA|TRBV2|NA|TRBJ1-1
CASSDTTGNTEAFF
TGTGCCAGCAGTGACACGACAGGGAACACTGAAGCTTTCTTT
>TRBD1|TRBV3-1/TRBV3-2|NA|TRBJ2-7
CASSRKAGTAYEQYF
TGTGCCAGCAGCCGAAAGGCCGGGACAGCCTACGAGCAGTACTTC
>NA|TRBV6-4|NA|TRBJ2-3
CASSDSPFFDTQYF
TGTGCCAGCAGTGACTCACCTTTTTTCGATACGCAGTATTTT
>NA|TRBV7-2|NA|TRBJ2-5
CASSPGLGETQYF
TGTGCCAGCAGCCCTGGACTCGGAGAGACCCAGTACTTC
>TRBD2|TRBV5-1|once|TRBJ2-1
CASSFSGGSYNEQFF
TGCGCCAGCAGCTTTAGCGGGGGTTCCTACAATGAGCAGTTCTTC
>NA|TRBV14|NA|TRBJ2-1
CASSPNAGTPYAEQFF
TGTGCCAGCAGCCCCAATGCCGGGACTCCTTACGCTGAGCAGTTCTTC